This T cell receptor beta chain was profiled in a study of tumor-infiltrating lymphocytes in primary liver carcinoma. The wider study: All lesions had stage T1-T3 N0M0 and roughly 4.2 to 10 cm widths.

Researchers generated TCR beta cDNA from around 0.55 ug of total RNA, relying on a constant-region primer. TCR beta libraries came from three nested multiplex PCR rounds using slightly modified ARM-PCR. Amplification in the first two PCR rounds was performed using TRBV1-TRBV30 forward primers and a C-beta reverse primer for roughly 9 cycles each. TCRdb redid the calling of the multiplex PCR reads with MiXCR, one entry per CDR3 protein. The sample has roughly 180,000 distinct CDR3 sequences, 50% to 75% seen once. This CDR3 is 15 amino acids long. Germline V gives CDR1 MNHNY, CDR2 SVGAGI (reference sequence). Unsorted whole blood supplied the blood RNA, and germline DNA was isolated too. Prior to the surgical procedure, roughly 4.2 milliliters of peripheral blood were collected. Notes on this clonotype: One end of the junction fails to match germline, which may point to a read error.

V and J are TRBV6-6 and TRBJ2-7; either TRBD1 or TRBD2 may supply D (5 bases each). Specimen: peripheral blood. The origin of this receptor is a man aged 40-50 years with primary liver carcinoma and hepatitis B virus infection. CDR3 DNA sequence: TGTGCCAGCAGTTACGGGGCTAGTGGGAGATACGAGCGGTACTTC. Translating it yields CASSYGASGRYERYF.